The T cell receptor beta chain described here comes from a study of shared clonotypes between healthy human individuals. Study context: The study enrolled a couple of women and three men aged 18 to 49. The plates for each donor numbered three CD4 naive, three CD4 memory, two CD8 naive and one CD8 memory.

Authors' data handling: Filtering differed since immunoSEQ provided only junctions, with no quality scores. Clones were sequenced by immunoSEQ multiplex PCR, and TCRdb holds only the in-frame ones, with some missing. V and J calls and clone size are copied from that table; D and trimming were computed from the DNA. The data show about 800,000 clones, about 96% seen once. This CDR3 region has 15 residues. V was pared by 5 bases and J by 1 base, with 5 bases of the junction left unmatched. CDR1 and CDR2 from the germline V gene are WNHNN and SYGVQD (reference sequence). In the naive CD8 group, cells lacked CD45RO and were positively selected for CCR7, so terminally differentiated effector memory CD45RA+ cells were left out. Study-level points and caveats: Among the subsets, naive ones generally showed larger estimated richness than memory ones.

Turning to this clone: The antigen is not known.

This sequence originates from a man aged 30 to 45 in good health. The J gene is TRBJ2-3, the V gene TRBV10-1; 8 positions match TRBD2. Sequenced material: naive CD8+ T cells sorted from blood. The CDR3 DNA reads TGCGCCAGCAGTCCCCTAGCGGGCCGCACAGATACGCAGTATTTT. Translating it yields CASSPLAGRTDTQYF.